These T cell receptor beta chains were read from a single sample in a study of OX40 agonist ivuxolimab in advanced cancers. The data were produced by immunoSEQ multiplex PCR, yet TCRdb's version contains in-frame clones alone and is incomplete. The repertoire consists of 65,000 to 100,000 clones, with 88% occurring once and the leading ten covering 0.65% to 0.95%. The material sequenced was CD4+ or CD8+ T cells sorted from blood, taken in a trial of the OX40 agonist ivuxolimab. The source of these receptors is an adult with an advanced solid tumor such as melanoma, head and neck, liver or kidney cancer. Both conserved end residues are part of each CDR3. A D gene is named only where the DNA matches it firmly.

V gene: TRBV27; J gene: TRBJ1-3; D gene: TRBD1; CDR3 DNA: TGTGCCAGCAGACAAACAGGGGTAGGAAACACCATATATTTT; CDR3 protein: CASRQTGVGNTIYF
V gene: TRBV5-1; J gene: TRBJ2-2; D gene: NA; CDR3 DNA: TGCGCCAGCAGCTTGAGGGGAATAATCGGGGAGCTGTTTTTT; CDR3 protein: CASSLRGIIGELFF
V gene: TRBV5-6; J gene: TRBJ2-5; D gene: NA; CDR3 DNA: TGTGCCAGCAGCGCGGACTCGGTAGAGACCCAGTACTTC; CDR3 protein: CASSADSVETQYF
V gene: TRBV19; J gene: TRBJ2-5; D gene: NA; CDR3 DNA: TGTGCCAGTAGTATAGGGCGGTCCCCGGGGGAGACCCAGTACTTC; CDR3 protein: CASSIGRSPGETQYF
V gene: TRBV7-2; J gene: TRBJ1-4; D gene: NA; CDR3 DNA: TGTGCCAGCAGCTTAGCGGGCTACAATGAAAAACTGTTTTTT; CDR3 protein: CASSLAGYNEKLFF
V gene: TRBV18; J gene: TRBJ1-4; D gene: TRBD1; CDR3 DNA: TGTGCCAGCTCAGTGTCGGGACAGAATGAAAAACTGTTTTTT; CDR3 protein: CASSVSGQNEKLFF
V gene: TRBV30; J gene: TRBJ2-7; D gene: NA; CDR3 DNA: TGTGCCTGGAGTGCGGACCAAACCTACGAGCAGTACTTC; CDR3 protein: CAWSADQTYEQYF
V gene: TRBV5-6; J gene: TRBJ2-7; D gene: TRBD1; CDR3 DNA: TGTGCCAGCAGCCGAAGGGACAGGGCCTACGAGCAGTACTTC; CDR3 protein: CASSRRDRAYEQYF
V gene: TRBV30; J gene: TRBJ2-6; D gene: NA; CDR3 DNA: TGTGCCTGGAGTGGGGGGCACGGGGCTGGGGCCAACGTCCTGACTTTC; CDR3 protein: CAWSGGHGAGANVLTF
V gene: TRBV11-1; J gene: TRBJ2-1; D gene: TRBD2; CDR3 DNA: TGTGCCAGCAGCCCCGGGACTACTAATGAGCAGTTCTTC; CDR3 protein: CASSPGTTNEQFF
V gene: TRBV9; J gene: TRBJ2-7; D gene: TRBD2; CDR3 DNA: TGTGCCAGCAGCGTAGCTGCGGGAGGGGTCTACGAGCAGTACTTC; CDR3 protein: CASSVAAGGVYEQYF
V gene: TRBV11-3; J gene: TRBJ2-3; D gene: NA; CDR3 DNA: TGTGCCAGCAGCTTAAGGAGCGGTAGCACAGATACGCAGTATTTT; CDR3 protein: CASSLRSGSTDTQYF
V gene: TRBV28; J gene: TRBJ2-1; D gene: NA; CDR3 DNA: TGTGCCATCCTATCCCCTGGCCCCTACAATGAGCAGTTCTTC; CDR3 protein: CAILSPGPYNEQFF
V gene: TRBV5-6; J gene: TRBJ2-6; D gene: NA; CDR3 DNA: TGTGCCAGCAGCTTGACCTTGGAGGCCAACGTCCTGACTTTC; CDR3 protein: CASSLTLEANVLTF